One and the same sample provided the 30 T cell receptor beta chains below, sequenced in a study of blood T cell repertoires in COVID-19. Method: immunoSEQ multiplex PCR; TCRdb's copy keeps in-frame clones and lacks some. The sample carries about 180,000 clones, roughly 89% recorded once. Sequenced material: peripheral blood. Source of these receptors: a woman in her forties or fifties with acute or convalescent COVID-19.

The chain joins TRBV6-5 to TRBJ1-5, with a tentative D call TRBD1 (5 bases). The CDR3 covers 13 residues. Germline-derived CDR1 and CDR2 are MNHEY and SVGAGI. The V and J ends lost 7 bases and 5 bases respectively, with 12 bases between them. Here the CDR3 DNA reads TGTGCCAGCACAGACAGTACCTATCAGCCCCAGCATTTT. This codes for CASTDSTYQPQHF.

The chain has TRBV11-3 and TRBJ2-5; 7 nucleotides line up with TRBD2. The V gene end was trimmed by 5 bases and the J gene end by 5 bases; junction bases not matched to a gene: 8. Per germline, CDR1 SGHNT and CDR2 YENEEA. The length of the CDR3 is 14 residues. The CDR3 loop is CASSPGGTGETQYF. Written as DNA, the CDR3 is TGTGCCAGCAGCCCCGGGGGGACCGGGGAGACCCAGTACTTC.

A single count supports this clone. The J gene is TRBJ2-3, the V gene TRBV18; TRBD1 might be the D (6 bases). The V end was cut by 1 base, the J end by 3 bases, with 11 bases between. The germline V gene encodes CDR1 KGHSH and CDR2 LQKENI. The CDR3 covers 15 residues. This CDR3 is CASSPRQVGTDTQYF. As DNA, the CDR3 is TGTGCCAGCTCACCACGACAGGTGGGAACAGATACGCAGTATTTT. The full variable domain, in which reference TRBV18 and TRBJ2-3 provide the parts outside the CDR3, is NAGVMQNPRHLVRRRGQEARLRCSPMKGHSHVYWYRQLPEEGLKFMVYLQKENIIDESGMPKERFSAEFPKEGPSILRIQQVVRGDSAAYFCASSPRQVGTDTQYFGPGTRLTVL.

The gene calls are TRBV7-9 and TRBJ1-5; weak D call: TRBD1 (5 bases). V lost 3 bases and J 6 bases, leaving 9 bases between the germline ends. Germline lookup yields CDR1 SEHNR and CDR2 FQNEAQ (reference sequence). The CDR3 sequence is 13 residues long. In DNA, the CDR3 is TGTGCCAGCAGCTTGGGGGGGGTTCAGCCCCAGCATTTT. Protein sequence: CASSLGGVQPQHF.

This clone has a single count. CDR3 DNA: TGTGCCAGCTCACCAACGAATAGCGGGAGGTTCTACAATGAGCAGTTCTTC. Amino acids: CASSPTNSGRFYNEQFF. The genes are TRBV18 and TRBJ2-1, with 10 bases that match TRBD2. The germline V gene has CDR1 KGHSH and CDR2 LQKENI. Losses at the gene ends were 2 bases for V and 3 bases for J; bases not matched to a gene: 7. The CDR3 extends over 17 amino acids.

This chain links TRBV9 with TRBJ2-2, with 8 bases that match TRBD1. The CDR3 is made up of 14 amino acids. The trim removed 3 bases at V and 5 bases at J, leaving 3 bases unmatched. Germline V gives CDR1 SGDLS, CDR2 YYNGEE. CDR3 loop: CASSERQGTGELFF. Here the CDR3 DNA reads TGTGCCAGCAGCGAAAGACAGGGGACCGGGGAGCTGTTTTTT.

V is TRBV6-5 and J is TRBJ1-2; D is unclear. With 2 bases removed from V and 8 bases from J, the gap between germline ends came to 18 bases. The germline CDR1 and CDR2 sequences are MNHEY and SVGAGI. This CDR3 has 15 residues. The CDR3 protein is CASSYQPQPSHGYTF. The CDR3 DNA is TGTGCCAGCAGTTACCAACCCCAACCATCACACGGCTACACCTTC.

V usage is TRBV30 and J usage is TRBJ2-3, with 8 positions matching TRBD2. J was trimmed by 5 bases and V by 5 bases; bases with no gene match: 12. CDR3 size: 15 residues. CDR1 GTSNPN and CDR2 SVGIG come from the germline V gene (reference sequence). The CDR3 nucleotides read TGTGCCTGGGGGGGAGCCCCGGGAGGGGGAGATACGCAGTATTTT. This encodes CAWGGAPGGGDTQYF.

In the case of this clone: One end of the junction varies from germline; a read error may be responsible. This chain joins TRBV11-3 and TRBJ2-2; TRBD1 agrees at 7 bases. CDR1 SGHNT and CDR2 YENEEA come from the germline V gene. CDR3 length: 14 amino acids. CDR3 nucleotide sequence: TGTGCCAGCAGCCGGGGACAGAACATCGGGGAGCTGTTTTTT. Amino acids: CASSRGQNIGELFF.

This chain uses TRBV7-3 with TRBJ2-5; 9 nucleotides align to TRBD2. Germline V gene data show CDR1 as SGHTA and CDR2 as FQGTGA. J was trimmed by 5 bases and V by 3 bases; bases with no gene match: 7. CDR3 length: 15 amino acids. CDR3 residues: CASSLAGGPMETQYF. CDR3 nucleotide sequence: TGTGCCAGCAGCTTGGCGGGGGGGCCGATGGAGACCCAGTACTTC.

The rearrangement joins TRBV19 to TRBJ2-1; 16 positions match TRBD2. This CDR3 spans 16 amino acids. CDR1 and CDR2 (germline): LNHDA, SQIVND (reference sequence). V was clipped by 6 bases and J by 7 bases; unmatched bases: 6. The CDR3 nucleotides are TGTGCCAGTAGACCGGGACTAGCGGGAGGGGGGAATGAGCAGTTCTTC. Translated, it gives CASRPGLAGGGNEQFF.

V is TRBV3-1 (or the pseudogene TRBV3-2) and J is TRBJ2-3; 12 positions agree with TRBD2. Trimming took 4 bases from V and 2 from J; bases not matched to a gene: 4. The germline gives CDR1 LGHDT, CDR2 YNNKEL (reference sequence). The CDR3 has 16 residues. CDR3 amino acids: CASSRGLAGITDTQYF. The CDR3 nucleotides read TGTGCCAGCAGCCGTGGACTAGCGGGGATCACAGATACGCAGTATTTT.

The CDR3 DNA sequence: TGTGCCAGTAGTAGAGTCGGGGATACGCAGTATTTT. This codes for CASSRVGDTQYF. The V gene is TRBV19, the J gene TRBJ2-3, with D unresolved. CDR1 is LNHDA, CDR2 SQIVND, per germline (reference sequence). The CDR3 runs to 12 residues. The V end lost 4 bases, the J end lost 6 bases, and 8 bases lay between the germline ends.

The genes are TRBV15 and TRBJ1-1, with unresolved D. Trimming took off 5 bases at V and 9 bases at J, with 19 bases between the two ends. CDR3 length: 14 residues. Germline lookup yields CDR1 LNHNV and CDR2 YYDKDF (reference sequence). The CDR3 nucleotides are TGTGCCACCAGCCCAACCCTCCCAGGCAGACAAGCTTTCTTT. This codes for CATSPTLPGRQAFF.

This clone has a single count. The chain links TRBV5-1 to TRBJ2-7, with 8 bases lining up with TRBD2. The CDR3 extends over 14 amino acids. Germline CDR1 and CDR2: SGHRS and YFSETQ. The ends lost 0 bases at V and 3 bases at J; junction bases unmatched: 2. CDR3 DNA: TGCGCCAGCAGCTTGGATACTAGCGGCTACGAGCAGTACTTC. It specifies CASSLDTSGYEQYF.

The chain links TRBV4-2 to TRBJ1-5; 9 nucleotides agree with TRBD1. The CDR3 has 14 residues. In germline, CDR1 is LGHNA, CDR2 YNFKEQ. V lost 0 bases to trimming and J lost 6 bases; unmatched junction nucleotides: 0. Here the CDR3 reads CASSQEQGAQPQHF. DNA of the CDR3: TGTGCCAGCAGCCAAGAACAGGGGGCTCAGCCCCAGCATTTT.

The table lists this clone with a count of one. This sequence joins TRBV30 and TRBJ2-7, with D tentatively TRBD1 (5 bases). Germline loops: CDR1 GTSNPN, CDR2 SVGIG (reference sequence). The CDR3 has 13 amino acids. V dropped 0 bases and J dropped 3 bases, with 9 bases sitting between them. The CDR3 DNA sequence: TGTGCCTGGAGTGTATACAGGTTCTACGAGCAGTACTTC. Translation gives CAWSVYRFYEQYF. The whole variable domain, remainder taken from reference TRBV30 and TRBJ2-7, is SQTIHQWPATLVQPVGSPLSLECTVEGTSNPNLYWYRQAAGRGLQLLFYSVGIGQISSEVPQNLSASRPQDRQFILSSKKLLLSDSGFYLCAWSVYRFYEQYFGPGTRLTVT.

The J gene is TRBJ1-2, the V gene TRBV7-2, with D possibly being TRBD1 (5 bases). The CDR3 loop spans 15 amino acids. Germline V gene lookup returns CDR1 SGHTA and CDR2 FQGNSA. Trimming removed 1 base at V and 4 bases at J, with 13 bases between. CDR3 region: CASSLGSGLGYGYTF. CDR3 DNA sequence: TGTGCCAGCAGCTTAGGGTCAGGGCTGGGCTATGGCTACACCTTC.

This chain joins TRBV27 and TRBJ1-2; D is possibly TRBD1 (5 bases). The germline V gene encodes CDR1 MNHEY and CDR2 SMNVEV (reference sequence). V was cut by 0 bases and J by 8 bases, with 16 bases left in between. This CDR3 has 15 amino acids. The CDR3 DNA sequence: TGTGCCAGCAGTTTATCGGGGCAGAGTTTTTGGGGCTACACCTTC. Its translation: CASSLSGQSFWGYTF.

The chain recombines TRBV3-1 (or the pseudogene TRBV3-2) with TRBJ1-1; perhaps TRBD1 as D (6 bases). The CDR3 totals 15 residues. The germline gives CDR1 LGHDT, CDR2 YNNKEL (reference sequence). Trimming removed 4 bases at V and 0 bases at J, with 12 bases between. This CDR3 reads CASSPQGTLNTEAFF. The CDR3 DNA is TGTGCCAGCAGCCCACAGGGAACCCTGAACACTGAAGCTTTCTTT.

In this sample, this clone turned up once. This chain uses TRBV7-2 with TRBJ2-7; 7 positions agree with TRBD1. Germline V gene sequence: CDR1 SGHTA, CDR2 FQGNSA. The CDR3 consists of 14 residues. J lost 5 bases, V lost 6 bases, and 10 bases had no gene match. The CDR3 DNA is TGTGCCAGCAGACGACAGGGTAGTTTTGACGAGCAGTACTTC. It is translated as CASRRQGSFDEQYF.

The chain links TRBV3-1 (or the pseudogene TRBV3-2) to TRBJ2-3; 7 bases are a match to TRBD2. The length of the CDR3 is 13 residues. Germline-derived CDR1 and CDR2 are LGHDT and YNNKEL (reference sequence). The J segment lost 8 bases and the V segment lost 3 bases, leaving 5 bases of the junction unmatched. The CDR3 protein is CASSHGTIGTQYF. The CDR3, as DNA: TGTGCCAGCAGCCACGGGACTATCGGTACGCAGTATTTT.

This sequence joins TRBV19 and TRBJ1-4, with a tentative D call TRBD1 (6 bases). The CDR3 spans 13 residues. Germline V lookup: CDR1 LNHDA, CDR2 SQIVND (reference sequence). V gave up 7 bases and J gave up 8 bases, with 14 bases separating them. Here the CDR3 reads CASTGGLKEKLFF. The DNA of the CDR3 is TGTGCCAGTACGGGGGGGCTGAAGGAAAAACTGTTTTTT.

This chain links TRBV3-1 (or the pseudogene TRBV3-2) with TRBJ2-2, with 7 nucleotides matching TRBD2. In germline, CDR1 is LGHDT, CDR2 YNNKEL (reference sequence). Trimming at V came to 0 bases and at J to 4 bases, leaving 5 bases not matched to a gene. This CDR3 spans 16 amino acids. The CDR3 is CASSQEGGGGTGELFF. CDR3 DNA: TGTGCCAGCAGCCAAGAAGGTGGGGGGGGCACCGGGGAGCTGTTTTTT.

This chain's CDR3 is CASTYREGTGELFF. Here the CDR3 DNA reads TGTGCCAGCACCTACAGGGAAGGCACCGGGGAGCTGTTTTTT. The chain combines TRBV11-2 with TRBJ2-2; D is perhaps TRBD1 (6 bases). The V end lost 7 bases, the J end lost 4 bases, and 13 bases lay between the germline ends. Germline-derived CDR1 and CDR2 are SGHAT and FQNNGV. The CDR3 contains 14 residues.

The chain combines TRBV5-6 with TRBJ2-7; 7 nucleotides line up with TRBD1. Germline CDR1 is SGHDT and CDR2 is YYEEEE. V was pared by 4 bases and J by 4 bases, with 8 bases of the junction left unmatched. The CDR3 contains 14 residues. The CDR3 DNA follows: TGTGCCAGCAGCGTCACCGGGACAGAGTACGAGCAGTACTTC. Amino acid sequence: CASSVTGTEYEQYF.

The chain is built from TRBV11-3 and TRBJ2-1; D might be TRBD2 (5 bases). This CDR3 region has 13 residues. Trimming removed 1 base from V and 6 bases from J, with 7 bases in between. Germline V lookup: CDR1 SGHNT, CDR2 YENEEA. The CDR3 region is CASSLGLANEQFF. CDR3 bases: TGTGCCAGCAGCTTAGGCCTAGCCAATGAGCAGTTCTTC.

This clone was counted once. The rearrangement links TRBV5-1 to TRBJ2-7; D possibly corresponds to TRBD1 (6 bases). The V gene's germline CDR1 is SGHRS and CDR2 YFSETQ. The CDR3 totals 15 residues. Deletions cut 0 bases from V and 2 bases from J, with 12 bases between. The CDR3 loop reads CASSLGGHGAYEQYF. CDR3 DNA: TGCGCCAGCAGCTTGGGGGGACACGGTGCCTACGAGCAGTACTTC.

This chain connects TRBV19 to TRBJ2-5; 10 bases are shared with TRBD2. The germline V gene has CDR1 LNHDA and CDR2 SQIVND (reference sequence). The length of the CDR3 is 17 residues. J gave up 5 bases and V 0 bases, and 9 bases lay outside the gene matches. This chain's CDR3 is CASSIDSTSGVWETQYF. The CDR3 bases are TGTGCCAGTAGTATAGATTCCACTAGCGGGGTATGGGAGACCCAGTACTTC.

The chain couples TRBV5-5 to TRBJ2-5; the match to TRBD2 covers 7 bases. This CDR3 contains 15 residues. The germline gives CDR1 SGHKS, CDR2 YYEKEE (reference sequence). J was trimmed by 2 bases and V by 2 bases; bases with no gene match: 6. Written as DNA, the CDR3 is TGTGCCAGCAGCTTTTTGGGGCGGGGGCAAGAGACCCAGTACTTC. It specifies CASSFLGRGQETQYF. The variable domain in full, with the rest retrieved from reference TRBV5-5 and TRBJ2-5, is DAGVTQSPTHLIKTRGQQVTLRCSPISGHKSVSWYQQVLGQGPQFIFQYYEKEERGRGNFPDRFSARQFPNYSSELNVNALLLGDSALYLCASSFLGRGQETQYFGPGTRLLVL.